This T cell receptor (beta chain) was obtained from a study of blood T cell repertoires in COVID-19. The CDR3 spans 16 residues. V shed 6 bases and J 2 bases; nucleotides not matched to a gene: 12. Per germline, CDR1 SNHLY and CDR2 FYNNEI. Produced via immunoSEQ multiplex PCR; TCRdb's table is partial and in-frame only. The sample includes a few hundred thousand clones, 88% of them seen just once. This sequence originates from a woman in her forties who had recovered from COVID-19. The specimen was PBMCs or T cells enriched from blood (not recorded which). The chain links TRBV2 to TRBJ1-2; 7 nucleotides match TRBD1. The CDR3 coding sequence is TGTGCCAGCAGGCCGACGGGACAGCCGGTGAACTATGGCTACACCTTC. It is translated as CASRPTGQPVNYGYTF.